A single sample gave rise to the 25 T cell receptor beta chains below, sequenced in a study of beta chain features in type 1 diabetes. TCRB transcripts that were expressed got sequenced, as all of the isolated RNA had been reverse transcribed. Assay: immunoSEQ multiplex PCR; the TCRdb copy retains only in-frame clones and omits some. The sample shows about 300,000 clones, 7% to 9% of them seen only once. Source material: central memory CD4+ T cells from blood. Receptor source: a woman younger than 30 in good health.

This clone has just a few counts. The chain couples TRBV25-1 to TRBJ2-7; a weak D match, TRBD2 (5 bases). Germline V gene sequence: CDR1 MGHDK, CDR2 SYGVNS. This CDR3 has 18 amino acids. The ends were cut back, 2 bases at V and 0 bases at J, with 20 bases in the middle. As DNA, the CDR3 is TGTGCCAGCAGTGAAAAAGTTCTCGGCAGGACTCACTCCTACGAGCAGTACGTC. Amino acids: CASSEKVLGRTHSYEQYV.

The V and J genes are TRBV2 and TRBJ1-2; tentative D call: TRBD1 (5 bases). V dropped 7 bases and J dropped 5 bases, with 8 bases sitting between them. Germline CDR1 reads SNHLY; CDR2 reads FYNNEI. This CDR3 comprises 11 residues. CDR3 nucleotide sequence: TGTGCCAGCAAGACAGATTATGGCTACACCTTC. This translates into CASKTDYGYTF.

This clone was detected a few times. This chain uses TRBV15 with TRBJ1-2, with 7 bases that match TRBD1. The CDR3 totals 14 residues. CDR1 LNHNV and CDR2 YYDKDF come from the germline V gene (reference sequence). The V segment lost 3 bases and the J segment 6 bases; nucleotides outside the gene matches: 7. The CDR3 is CATSRTLGQDGYTF. The CDR3 DNA reads TGTGCCACCAGCAGGACTCTCGGACAGGATGGCTACACCTTC.

As for this clone: A read error likely explains this, since a far larger clone differs by one base. The chain combines TRBV29-1 with TRBJ2-1; TRBD2 matches at 8 bases. The CDR3 spans 15 residues. The J segment lost 6 bases and the V segment lost 7 bases, leaving 14 bases of the junction unmatched. Germline V lookup: CDR1 SQVTM, CDR2 ANQGSEA. The CDR3 region is CSGDRPGGGSNEQFF. The CDR3 DNA sequence: TGCAGCGGTGACCGCCCCGGGGGGGGGAGCAATGAGCAGTTCTTC.

This clone was seen a handful of times. The gene calls are TRBV6-5 and TRBJ1-1, with 12 positions matching TRBD1. V lost 6 bases to trimming and J lost 0 bases; unmatched junction nucleotides: 2. CDR1 and CDR2 (germline): MNHEY, SVGAGI. The CDR3 loop spans 15 amino acids. The chain's CDR3 is CASRGQGAVNTEAFF. The CDR3 DNA reads TGTGCCAGCAGGGGACAGGGGGCAGTGAACACTGAAGCTTTCTTT.

This clone was counted a few times. The chain is built from TRBV28 and TRBJ2-3, with a tentative D call TRBD1 (6 bases). The germline V gene has CDR1 MDHEN and CDR2 SYDVKM. The ends were cut back, 5 bases at V and 4 bases at J, with 10 bases in the middle. CDR3 length equals 13 residues. CDR3 DNA sequence: TGTGCCAGCAGTATCCAGGGGTCAGATACGCAGTATTTT. Its translation is CASSIQGSDTQYF.

This clone has a count of ten or more. This sample also contains other DNA sequences that code for the same CDR3. The rearrangement links TRBV7-2 to TRBJ2-1, with D perhaps matching TRBD2 (5 bases). CDR3 length: 16 residues. V lost 5 bases and J 0 bases, leaving 14 bases between the germline ends. Germline V CDR1 and CDR2: SGHTA, FQGNSA. The CDR3 loop is CASSPQSGASYNEQFF. Written as DNA, the CDR3 is TGTGCCAGCAGCCCCCAGAGCGGAGCCTCCTACAATGAGCAGTTCTTC.

There are many counts of this clone. The chain is built from TRBV4-2 and TRBJ2-3; 7 nucleotides align to TRBD1. The germline gives CDR1 LGHNA, CDR2 YNFKEQ. The length of the CDR3 is 15 residues. V lost 4 bases to trimming and J lost 0 bases; unmatched junction nucleotides: 4. The CDR3 spells CASSPRQGSTDTQYF. In nucleotides, the CDR3 is TGTGCCAGCAGCCCTAGACAGGGTAGCACAGATACGCAGTATTTT.

The CDR3 reads CASSYNQYSNQPQHF. The CDR3 DNA follows: TGTGCCAGCAGTTACAACCAGTATAGCAATCAGCCCCAGCATTTT. The chain has TRBV6-6 and TRBJ1-5, with D unclear. Germline V gene data show CDR1 as MNHNY and CDR2 as SVGAGI (reference sequence). V dropped 2 bases and J dropped 0 bases, with 8 bases sitting between them. This CDR3 spans 15 amino acids.

This clone has a handful of counts. This chain joins TRBV28 and TRBJ1-2; TRBD1 agrees at 7 bases. The CDR3 covers 13 residues. Germline CDR1 and CDR2: MDHEN and SYDVKM. V lost 4 bases to trimming and J lost 5 bases; unmatched junction nucleotides: 4. CDR3: CASSSTGAYGYTF. DNA of the CDR3: TGTGCCAGCAGTTCAACAGGGGCGTATGGCTACACCTTC.

This clone was seen more than once but under ten times. The chain combines TRBV7-2 with TRBJ2-3; D gene ambiguous. The length of the CDR3 is 12 residues. CDR1 SGHTA and CDR2 FQGNSA come from the germline V gene. Trimming cost V 5 bases and J 0 bases, with 3 bases left between them. The CDR3 is CASSESTDTQYF. The CDR3, as DNA: TGTGCCAGCAGCGAGAGCACAGATACGCAGTATTTT.

The table lists this clone with a few counts. The chain has TRBV5-1 and TRBJ2-7; 9 positions match TRBD1. CDR1 SGHRS and CDR2 YFSETQ come from the germline V gene. The V and J ends lost 0 bases and 6 bases, in that order; junction bases with no gene match: 4. CDR3 length equals 14 residues. The CDR3 coding sequence is TGCGCCAGCAGCTTGGTGGACAGGGGAGGCGAGCAGTACTTC. Protein product: CASSLVDRGGEQYF.

This clone was seen a handful of times. The genes are TRBV2 and TRBJ2-2, with unresolved D. This CDR3 contains 14 residues. V was clipped by 4 bases and J by 5 bases, with 11 bases between them. From germline, CDR1 is SNHLY and CDR2 FYNNEI. The DNA for the CDR3 is TGTGCCAGCAGTGTTGTTAGAGTTACCGGGGAGCTGTTTTTT. Amino acids: CASSVVRVTGELFF.

The chain combines TRBV30 with TRBJ2-1; a possible D gene is TRBD2 (5 bases). CDR3 length: 12 amino acids. The germline V gene encodes CDR1 GTSNPN and CDR2 SVGIG (reference sequence). Trimming removed 5 bases at V and 6 bases at J, with 11 bases between. This chain's CDR3 is CAWGEPSNEQFF. The CDR3 bases are TGTGCCTGGGGGGAGCCGAGCAATGAGCAGTTCTTC.

This clone was seen many times. The CDR3, as DNA: TGTGCCAGCAGTTCCGTTGACGTGACCCAGTACTTC. It specifies CASSSVDVTQYF. This chain connects TRBV28 to TRBJ2-5, with unresolved D. Per germline, CDR1 MDHEN and CDR2 SYDVKM. Trimming left V 4 bases short and J 7 bases short, with 10 bases between. CDR3 length: 12 residues.

CDR3 DNA sequence: TGTGCCAGCAGTCCTCGAGGGACAGGTGATAGGACTGTCACAGATACGCAGTATTTT. It translates to CASSPRGTGDRTVTDTQYF. The V and J genes are TRBV21-1 and TRBJ2-3; the DNA was not used to check the table's D call, TRBD1. TRBV21-1 is a pseudogene locus. The CDR3 is made up of 19 amino acids.

This clone was detected only a few times. V and J are TRBV19 and TRBJ1-2; 7 positions agree with TRBD1. Germline lookup yields CDR1 LNHDA and CDR2 SQIVND (reference sequence). V shed 5 bases, J shed 7 bases, and the junction held 10 bases outside the gene matches. The CDR3 is 14 residues long. CDR3 bases: TGTGCCAGTAGTCCCCGGAGGGGGCTTGCTGGCTACACCTTC. This sequence encodes CASSPRRGLAGYTF. The variable domain in full, completed from reference TRBV19 and TRBJ1-2, reads DGGITQSPKYLFRKEGQNVTLSCEQNLNHDAMYWYRQDPGQGLRLIYYSQIVNDFQKGDIAEGYSVSREKKESFPLTVTSAQKNPTAFYLCASSPRRGLAGYTFGSGTRLTVV.

This clone was seen more than once but under ten times. The rearrangement links TRBV7-7 to TRBJ2-5; D may be TRBD1 or TRBD2 (5 bases each). This CDR3 spans 13 amino acids. The germline V and J ends were trimmed by 4 bases and 5 bases, with 11 bases remaining between them. Germline V gene sequence: CDR1 SSHAT, CDR2 FNYEAQ (reference sequence). CDR3 region: CASSSRDGETQYF. DNA for the CDR3: TGTGCCAGCAGCTCCCGGGACGGCGAGACCCAGTACTTC.

V gene TRBV6-1 combines with J gene TRBJ2-7; 7 bases line up with TRBD2. CDR1 is MNHNS and CDR2 is SASEGT in the germline V gene. The ends lost 8 bases at V and 3 bases at J; junction bases unmatched: 7. This CDR3 has 13 residues. The chain's CDR3 is CASQRAGNYEQYV. CDR3 nucleotide sequence: TGTGCCAGCCAAAGAGCGGGGAACTACGAGCAGTACGTC.

This chain joins TRBV18 and TRBJ1-5; 9 bases match TRBD1. The length of the CDR3 is 14 residues. Looked up from germline, CDR1 is KGHSH and CDR2 is LQKENI. Unmatched junction bases numbered 4, after V lost 3 bases and J lost 7 bases. In DNA form, the CDR3 reads TGTGCCAGCTCACCGGACAGGGGAGAACAGCCCCAGCATTTT. This translates into CASSPDRGEQPQHF.

This clone is medium-sized. The sample contains more than one DNA sequence encoding this CDR3. J is TRBJ1-5 and V is TRBV9; D is unclear. The CDR3 has 13 residues. Per the germline V gene, CDR1 is SGDLS and CDR2 is YYNGEE. Trimming pared 0 bases from V and 7 bases from J, leaving 8 bases between. The CDR3 nucleotides are TGTGCCAGCAGCGTAGCGGAGCGGCAGCCCCAGCATTTT. Residues: CASSVAERQPQHF. Based on the CDR3 plus reference TRBV9 and TRBJ1-5, the full variable domain is DSGVTQTPKHLITATGQRVTLRCSPRSGDLSVYWYQQSLDQGLQFLIQYYNGEERAKGNILERFSAQQFPDLHSELNLSSLELGDSALYFCASSVAERQPQHFGDGTRLSIL.

The V gene is TRBV7-3, the J gene TRBJ2-5; D perhaps matches TRBD1 (6 bases). V lost 5 bases and J 3 bases, leaving 13 bases between the germline ends. Germline-derived CDR1 and CDR2 are SGHTA and FQGTGA. CDR3 size: 14 residues. In nucleotides, the CDR3 is TGTGCCAGCAGCCCATTTGGGACAAAAGAGACCCAGTACTTC. Protein sequence: CASSPFGTKETQYF.

Only a few counts were recorded for this clone. The J gene is TRBJ1-5, the V gene TRBV10-3; 9 bases align to TRBD1. There are 15 residues in the CDR3. The V gene end was trimmed by 10 bases and the J gene end by 9 bases; junction bases not matched to a gene: 16. Germline CDR1 is ENHRY and CDR2 is SYGVKD. The CDR3 here is CATLPGTGYSWPQHF. The CDR3 DNA reads as TGTGCCACGTTACCCGGGACAGGGTACTCATGGCCCCAGCATTTT.

This clone was recorded at least ten times. The chain employs TRBV19 and TRBJ2-5; D remains unclear. Germline V gives CDR1 LNHDA, CDR2 SQIVND (reference sequence). V was cut by 5 bases and J by 4 bases, with 5 bases left in between. This CDR3 contains 11 residues. The CDR3 nucleotides read TGTGCCAGTAGTTACCGAGAGACCCAGTACTTC. Protein product: CASSYRETQYF.

J is TRBJ2-1 and V is TRBV7-2; tentative D call: TRBD2 (5 bases). The V gene's germline CDR1 is SGHTA and CDR2 FQGNSA. V lost 5 bases and J 9 bases, leaving 11 bases between the germline ends. CDR3 length: 12 amino acids. The chain's CDR3 is CASSRPGSEQFF. CDR3 bases: TGTGCCAGCAGCCGGCCGGGGAGTGAGCAGTTCTTC.